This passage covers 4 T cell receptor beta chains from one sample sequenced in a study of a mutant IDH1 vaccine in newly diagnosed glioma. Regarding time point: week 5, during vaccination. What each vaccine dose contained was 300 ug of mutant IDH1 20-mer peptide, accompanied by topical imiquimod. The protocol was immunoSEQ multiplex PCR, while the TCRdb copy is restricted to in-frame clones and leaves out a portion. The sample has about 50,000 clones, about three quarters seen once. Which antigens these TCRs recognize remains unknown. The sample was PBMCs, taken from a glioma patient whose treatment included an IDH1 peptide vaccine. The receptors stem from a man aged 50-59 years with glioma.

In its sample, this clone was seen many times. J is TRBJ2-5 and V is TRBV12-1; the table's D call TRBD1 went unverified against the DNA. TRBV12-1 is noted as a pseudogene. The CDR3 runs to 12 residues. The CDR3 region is CASSHHQETQYF. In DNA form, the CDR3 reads TGTGCCAGCAGCCACCATCAGGAGACCCAGTACTTC.

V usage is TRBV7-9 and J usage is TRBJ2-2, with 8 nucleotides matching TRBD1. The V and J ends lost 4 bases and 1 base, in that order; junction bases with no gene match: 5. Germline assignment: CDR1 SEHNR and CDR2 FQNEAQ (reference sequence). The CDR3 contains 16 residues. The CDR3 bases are TGTGCCAGCAGCTCCCACAGGGGGAAGAACACCGGGGAGCTGTTTTTT. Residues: CASSSHRGKNTGELFF.

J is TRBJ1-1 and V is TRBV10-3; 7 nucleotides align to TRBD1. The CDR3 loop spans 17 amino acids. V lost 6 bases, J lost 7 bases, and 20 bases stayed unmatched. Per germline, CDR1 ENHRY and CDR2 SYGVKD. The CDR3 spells CAISLSQGSGGEIEAFF. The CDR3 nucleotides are TGTGCCATCAGCTTATCACAGGGGTCTGGTGGGGAAATTGAAGCTTTCTTT.

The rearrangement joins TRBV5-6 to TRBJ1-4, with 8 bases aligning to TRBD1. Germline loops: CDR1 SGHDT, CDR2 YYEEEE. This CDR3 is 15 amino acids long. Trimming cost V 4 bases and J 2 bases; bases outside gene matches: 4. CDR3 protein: CASSLRGLTNEKLFF. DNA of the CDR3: TGTGCCAGCAGCCTCAGGGGGCTCACTAATGAAAAACTGTTTTTT. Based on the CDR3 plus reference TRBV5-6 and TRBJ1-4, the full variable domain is DAGVTQSPTHLIKTRGQQVTLRCSPKSGHDTVSWYQQALGQGPQFIFQYYEEEERQRGNFPDRFSGHQFPNYSSELNVNALLLGDSALYLCASSLRGLTNEKLFFGSGTQLSVL.